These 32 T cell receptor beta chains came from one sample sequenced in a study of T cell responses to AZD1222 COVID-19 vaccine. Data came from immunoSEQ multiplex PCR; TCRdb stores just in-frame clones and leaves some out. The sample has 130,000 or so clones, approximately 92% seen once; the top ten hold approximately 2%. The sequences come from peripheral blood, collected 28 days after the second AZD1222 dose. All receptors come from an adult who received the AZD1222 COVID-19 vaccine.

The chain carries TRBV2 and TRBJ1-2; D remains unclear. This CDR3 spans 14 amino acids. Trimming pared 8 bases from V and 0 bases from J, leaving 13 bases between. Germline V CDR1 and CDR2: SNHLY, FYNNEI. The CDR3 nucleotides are TGTGCCAGCCGGGAAGGACGATCTAACTATGGCTACACCTTC. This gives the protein CASREGRSNYGYTF.

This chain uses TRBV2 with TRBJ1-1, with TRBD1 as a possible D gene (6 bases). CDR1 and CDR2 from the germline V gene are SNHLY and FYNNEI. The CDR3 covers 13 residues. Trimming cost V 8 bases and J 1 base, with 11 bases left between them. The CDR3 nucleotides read TGTGCCAGCGGAGAGGGGGAGAACACTGAAGCTTTCTTT. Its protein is CASGEGENTEAFF. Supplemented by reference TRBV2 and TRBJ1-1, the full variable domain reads EPEVTQTPSHQVTQMGQEVILRCVPISNHLYFYWYRQILGQKVEFLVSFYNNEISEKSEIFDDQFSVERPDGSNFTLKIRSTKLEDSAMYFCASGEGENTEAFFGQGTRLTVV.

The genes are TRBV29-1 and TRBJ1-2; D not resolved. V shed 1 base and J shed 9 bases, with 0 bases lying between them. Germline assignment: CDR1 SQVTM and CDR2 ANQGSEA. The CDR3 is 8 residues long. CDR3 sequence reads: CSVEGYTF. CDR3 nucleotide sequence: TGCAGCGTTGAAGGCTACACCTTC. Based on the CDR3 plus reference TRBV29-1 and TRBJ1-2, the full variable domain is SAVISQKPSRDICQRGTSLTIQCQVDSQVTMMFWYRQQPGQSLTLIATANQGSEATYESGFVIDKFPISRPNLTFSTLTVSNMSPEDSSIYLCSVEGYTFGSGTRLTVV.

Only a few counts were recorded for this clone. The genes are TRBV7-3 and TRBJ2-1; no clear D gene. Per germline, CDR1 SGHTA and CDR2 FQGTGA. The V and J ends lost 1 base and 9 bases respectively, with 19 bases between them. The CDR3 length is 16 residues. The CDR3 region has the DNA TGTGCCAGCAGCTTAAATCCAGTACCGTCATCGGGTGAGCAGTTCTTC. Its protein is CASSLNPVPSSGEQFF.

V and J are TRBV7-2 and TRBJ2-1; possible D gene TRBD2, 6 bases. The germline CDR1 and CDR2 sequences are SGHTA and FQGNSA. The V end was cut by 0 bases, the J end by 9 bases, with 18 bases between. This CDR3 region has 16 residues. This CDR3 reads CASSLAPGTASSEQFF. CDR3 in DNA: TGTGCCAGCAGCTTAGCCCCCGGGACTGCAAGTAGTGAGCAGTTCTTC.

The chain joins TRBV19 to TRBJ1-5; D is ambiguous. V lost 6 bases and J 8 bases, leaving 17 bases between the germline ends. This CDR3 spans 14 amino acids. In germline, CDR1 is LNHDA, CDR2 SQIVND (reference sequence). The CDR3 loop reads CASSGPGGSEPQHF. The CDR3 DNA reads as TGTGCCAGTAGCGGGCCGGGAGGTAGTGAGCCCCAGCATTTT.

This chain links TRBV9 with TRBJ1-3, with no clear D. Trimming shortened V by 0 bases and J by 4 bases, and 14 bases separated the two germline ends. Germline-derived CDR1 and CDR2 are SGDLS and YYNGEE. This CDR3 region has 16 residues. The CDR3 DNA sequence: TGTGCCAGCAGCGTAGCTGCCGACACTTTAGGAAACACCATATATTTT. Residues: CASSVAADTLGNTIYF.

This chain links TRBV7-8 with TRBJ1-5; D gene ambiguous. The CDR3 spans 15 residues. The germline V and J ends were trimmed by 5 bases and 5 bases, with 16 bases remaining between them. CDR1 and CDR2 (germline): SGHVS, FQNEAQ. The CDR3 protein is CASSPLRVGYQPQHF. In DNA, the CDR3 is TGTGCCAGCAGCCCCTTGAGGGTGGGGTATCAGCCCCAGCATTTT.

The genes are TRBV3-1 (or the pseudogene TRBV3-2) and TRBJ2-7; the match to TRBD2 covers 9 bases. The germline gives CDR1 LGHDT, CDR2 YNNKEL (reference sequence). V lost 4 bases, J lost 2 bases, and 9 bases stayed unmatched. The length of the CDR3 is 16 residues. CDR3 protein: CASSPTTSGPAYEQYV. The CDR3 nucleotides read TGTGCCAGCAGCCCGACGACTAGCGGACCTGCCTACGAGCAGTACGTC.

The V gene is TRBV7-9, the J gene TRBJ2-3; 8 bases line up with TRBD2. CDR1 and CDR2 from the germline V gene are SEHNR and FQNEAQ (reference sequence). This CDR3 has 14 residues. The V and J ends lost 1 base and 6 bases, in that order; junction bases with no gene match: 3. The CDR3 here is CASSLGAGADTQYF. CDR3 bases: TGTGCCAGCAGCTTAGGAGCGGGGGCGGATACGCAGTATTTT.

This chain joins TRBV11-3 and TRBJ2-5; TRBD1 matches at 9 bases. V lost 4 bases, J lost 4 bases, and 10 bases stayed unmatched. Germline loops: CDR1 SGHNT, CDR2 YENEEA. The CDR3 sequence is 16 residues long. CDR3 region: CASSSGLTGGSETQYF. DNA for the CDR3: TGTGCCAGCAGCTCGGGACTAACAGGGGGCTCAGAGACCCAGTACTTC.

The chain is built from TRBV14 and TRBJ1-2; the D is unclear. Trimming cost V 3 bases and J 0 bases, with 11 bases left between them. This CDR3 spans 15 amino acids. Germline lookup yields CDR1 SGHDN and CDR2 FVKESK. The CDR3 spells CASSQFYGTNYGYTF. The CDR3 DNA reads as TGTGCCAGCAGCCAGTTTTATGGTACTAACTATGGCTACACCTTC.

CDR3 sequence (DNA): TGTGCCAGCAGCTTAAAGGGGGGTTTTGAAGCTTTCTTT. Its protein is CASSLKGGFEAFF. The V gene is TRBV7-2, the J gene TRBJ1-1; D is possibly TRBD1 (6 bases). The CDR3 sequence is 13 residues long. The ends were cut back, 2 bases at V and 7 bases at J, with 11 bases in the middle. Germline V gene sequence: CDR1 SGHTA, CDR2 FQGNSA.

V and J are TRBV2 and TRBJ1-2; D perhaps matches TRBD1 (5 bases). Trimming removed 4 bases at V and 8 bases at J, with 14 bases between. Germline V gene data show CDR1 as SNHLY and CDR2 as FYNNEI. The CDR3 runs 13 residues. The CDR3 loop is CASSGRRAAGYTF. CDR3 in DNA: TGTGCCAGCAGTGGTCGCAGGGCAGCCGGCTACACCTTC.

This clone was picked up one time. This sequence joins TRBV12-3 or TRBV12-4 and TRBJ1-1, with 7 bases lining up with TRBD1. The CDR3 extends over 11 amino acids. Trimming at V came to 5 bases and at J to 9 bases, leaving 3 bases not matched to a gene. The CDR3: CASSKTGKAFF. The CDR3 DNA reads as TGTGCCAGCAGTAAGACAGGGAAAGCTTTCTTT.

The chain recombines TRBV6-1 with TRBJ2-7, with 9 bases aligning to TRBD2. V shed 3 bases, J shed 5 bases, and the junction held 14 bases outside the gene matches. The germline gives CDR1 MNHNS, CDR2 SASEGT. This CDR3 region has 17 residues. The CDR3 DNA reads TGTGCCAGCAGTGAGCAGCCCTCAGCGGGGGGTGCCCACGAGCAGTACTTC. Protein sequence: CASSEQPSAGGAHEQYF.

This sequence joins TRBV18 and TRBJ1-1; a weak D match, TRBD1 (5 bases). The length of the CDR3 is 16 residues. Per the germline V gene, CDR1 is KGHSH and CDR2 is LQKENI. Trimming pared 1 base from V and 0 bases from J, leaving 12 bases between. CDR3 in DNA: TGTGCCAGCTCACCACGGGAGGACACTATGAACACTGAAGCTTTCTTT. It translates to CASSPREDTMNTEAFF.

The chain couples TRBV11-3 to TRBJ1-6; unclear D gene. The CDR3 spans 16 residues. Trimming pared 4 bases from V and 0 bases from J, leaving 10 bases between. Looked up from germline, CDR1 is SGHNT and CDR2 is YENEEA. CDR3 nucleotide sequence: TGTGCCAGCAGCTCCGACGGCCGCTCCTATAATTCACCCCTCCACTTT. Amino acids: CASSSDGRSYNSPLHF. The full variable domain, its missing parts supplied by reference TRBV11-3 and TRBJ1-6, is EAGVVQSPRYKIIEKKQPVAFWCNPISGHNTLYWYLQNLGQGPELLIRYENEEAVDDSQLPKDRFSAERLKGVDSTLKIQPAELGDSAVYLCASSSDGRSYNSPLHFGNGTRLTVT.

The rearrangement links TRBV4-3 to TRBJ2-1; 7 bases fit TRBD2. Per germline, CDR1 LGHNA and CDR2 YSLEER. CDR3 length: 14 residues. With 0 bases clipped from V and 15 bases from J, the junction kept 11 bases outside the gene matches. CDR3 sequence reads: CASSQDFKGTILFF. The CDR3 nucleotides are TGCGCCAGCAGCCAAGATTTTAAGGGGACTATATTGTTCTTC.

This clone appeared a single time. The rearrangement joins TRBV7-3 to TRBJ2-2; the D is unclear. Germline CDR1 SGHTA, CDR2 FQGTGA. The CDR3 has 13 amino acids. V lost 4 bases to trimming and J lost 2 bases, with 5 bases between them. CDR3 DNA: TGTGCCAGCAGCTCGACCAACACCGGGGAGCTGTTTTTT. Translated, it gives CASSSTNTGELFF.

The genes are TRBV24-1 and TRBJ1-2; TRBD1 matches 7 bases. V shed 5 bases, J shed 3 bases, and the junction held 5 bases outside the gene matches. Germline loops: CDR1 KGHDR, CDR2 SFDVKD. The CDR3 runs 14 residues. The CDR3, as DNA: TGTGCCACCAGTGGCAGGGGGTTGGACTATGGCTACACCTTC. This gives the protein CATSGRGLDYGYTF.

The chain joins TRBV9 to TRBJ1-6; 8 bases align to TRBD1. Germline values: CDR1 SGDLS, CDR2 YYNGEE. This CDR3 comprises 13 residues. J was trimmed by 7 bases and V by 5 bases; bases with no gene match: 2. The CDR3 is CASSGQGNSPLHF. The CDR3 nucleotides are TGTGCCAGCAGTGGACAGGGAAATTCACCCCTCCACTTT.

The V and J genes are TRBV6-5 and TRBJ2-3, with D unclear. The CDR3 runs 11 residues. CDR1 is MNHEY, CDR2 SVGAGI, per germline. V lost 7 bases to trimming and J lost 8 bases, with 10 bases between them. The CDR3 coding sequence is TGTGCCAGCACCGGAGTGGGTACGCAGTATTTT. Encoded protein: CASTGVGTQYF.

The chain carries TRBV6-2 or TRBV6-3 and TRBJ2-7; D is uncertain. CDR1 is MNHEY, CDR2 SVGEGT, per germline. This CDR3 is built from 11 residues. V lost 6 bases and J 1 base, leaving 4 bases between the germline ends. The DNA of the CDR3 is TGTGCCAGCAGCCAATCCTACGAGCAGTACGTC. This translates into CASSQSYEQYV.

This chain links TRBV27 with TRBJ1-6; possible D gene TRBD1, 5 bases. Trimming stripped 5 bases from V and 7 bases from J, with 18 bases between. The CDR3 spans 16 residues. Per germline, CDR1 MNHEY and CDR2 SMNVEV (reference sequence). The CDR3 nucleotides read TGTGCCAGCAGTCCCTTATTTTTTGGGGCGAATTCACCCCTCCACTTT. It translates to CASSPLFFGANSPLHF.

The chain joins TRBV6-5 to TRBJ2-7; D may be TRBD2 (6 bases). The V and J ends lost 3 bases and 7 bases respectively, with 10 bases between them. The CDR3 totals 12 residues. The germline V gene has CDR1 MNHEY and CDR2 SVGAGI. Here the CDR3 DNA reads TGTGCCAGCAGTTATGGGGGAGGTGAGCAGTACTTC. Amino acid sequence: CASSYGGGEQYF.

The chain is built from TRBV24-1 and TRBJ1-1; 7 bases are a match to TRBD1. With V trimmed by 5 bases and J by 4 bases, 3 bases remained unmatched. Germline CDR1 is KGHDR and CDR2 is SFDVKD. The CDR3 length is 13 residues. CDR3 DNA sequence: TGTGCCACCAGTGGACAGGGTGGCACTGAAGCTTTCTTT. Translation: CATSGQGGTEAFF.

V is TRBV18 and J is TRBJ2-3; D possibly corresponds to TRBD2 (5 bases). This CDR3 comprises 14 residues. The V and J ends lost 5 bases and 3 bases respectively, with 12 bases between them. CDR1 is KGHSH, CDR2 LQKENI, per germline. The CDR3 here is CASSDDRGTDTQYF. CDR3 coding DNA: TGTGCCAGCTCAGACGACCGAGGGACAGATACGCAGTATTTT.

CDR3 nucleotides: TGTGCCTGGAGTCGGGACTTCTACGAGCAGTACTTC. Its translation is CAWSRDFYEQYF. The V call is TRBV30, the J call TRBJ2-7, with D tentatively TRBD2 (6 bases). Germline V gene sequence: CDR1 GTSNPN, CDR2 SVGIG (reference sequence). The CDR3 runs to 12 residues. Trimming took 2 bases from V and 3 from J, leaving 8 bases between them.

The CDR3 DNA follows: TGTGCCAGCAGCCAAGCCTCGTCGGCGACCTACAATGAGCAGTTCTTC. Translating it yields CASSQASSATYNEQFF. The chain links TRBV4-2 to TRBJ2-1; D remains ambiguous. Trimming took off 1 base at V and 2 bases at J, with 12 bases between the two ends. This CDR3 contains 16 residues. The germline V gene has CDR1 LGHNA and CDR2 YNFKEQ.

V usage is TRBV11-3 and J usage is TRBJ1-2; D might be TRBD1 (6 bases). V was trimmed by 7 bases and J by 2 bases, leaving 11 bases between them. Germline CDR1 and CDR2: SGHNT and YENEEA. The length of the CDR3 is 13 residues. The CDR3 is CASTNGQNYGYTF. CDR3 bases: TGTGCCAGCACCAACGGACAGAACTATGGCTACACCTTC.

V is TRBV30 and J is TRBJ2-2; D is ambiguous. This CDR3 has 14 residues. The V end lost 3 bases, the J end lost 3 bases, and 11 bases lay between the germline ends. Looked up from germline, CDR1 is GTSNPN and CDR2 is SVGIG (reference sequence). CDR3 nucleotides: TGTGCCTGGAGGACTCAAGAGCACACCGGGGAGCTGTTTTTT. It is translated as CAWRTQEHTGELFF.